The source of this T cell receptor (beta chain) is a study of CD8+ T cells in alopecia areata. Extracted RNA was reverse transcribed into cDNA, the sequencing template. Some clones are missing from TCRdb's copy, which holds only in-frame ones; the method was immunoSEQ multiplex PCR. The profile covers 150,000 to 200,000 clones, with roughly 64% appearing a single time and 5.5% taken by the ten largest. V was pared by 1 base and J by 3 bases, with 14 bases of the junction left unmatched. This CDR3 spans 18 amino acids. Germline V lookup: CDR1 LGHNA, CDR2 YSLEER. As for treatment: oral pan-JAK inhibitor, 5-10 mg twice daily.

This receptor was taken from a human donor with alopecia areata. Specimen: CD4+ T cells sorted from blood, collected at week 24, from a patient treated with tofacitinib. The rearrangement uses TRBV4-3 and TRBJ2-7; TRBD2 aligns across 8 bases. DNA of the CDR3: TGCGCCAGCAGCCAAGGTCGGCCTGGCGGGGGGATCCACTACGAGCAGTACTTC. Encoded protein: CASSQGRPGGGIHYEQYF.